A single count supports the clone carrying this T cell receptor (beta chain). Measured with immunoSEQ multiplex PCR; TCRdb has only the in-frame clones, and not every one. The sample includes 250,000 to 400,000 clones, 85% of them seen just once. The sample belongs to a study of blood T cell repertoires in COVID-19. About the research overall: Sites in the United States, Italy and Spain provided acute and convalescent COVID-19 samples.

Across under 25 US areas, participants ranged in age from roughly 18 to 95 years. Sequenced material: PBMCs or T cells enriched from blood (not recorded which). This sequence was found in a woman under 40 who had been exposed to COVID-19.

The CDR3, as DNA: TGTGCCAGCAGGCCGACTAGCCTTATAACCGGGGAGCTGTTTTTT. Translation gives CASRPTSLITGELFF. V and J are TRBV28 and TRBJ2-2, with 7 nucleotides matching TRBD2. The CDR3 consists of 15 residues. V lost 6 bases to trimming and J lost 5 bases; unmatched junction nucleotides: 9. Germline V gene sequence: CDR1 MDHEN, CDR2 SYDVKM.